The text below deals with one TCR beta chain. These data originate in a study of blood T cell repertoires in COVID-19. Authors' data handling: Cell counts per sample came from amplifying reference gene primers. Some clones are missing from TCRdb's copy, which holds only in-frame ones; the method was immunoSEQ multiplex PCR. V and J calls and clone size are copied from that table; D and trimming were computed from the DNA. The repertoire holds around 270,000 clones, with approximately 90% as singletons. J was trimmed by 4 bases and V by 5 bases; bases with no gene match: 14. In germline, CDR1 is SEHNR, CDR2 FQNEAQ (reference sequence). The CDR3 length is 18 residues.

Sample: peripheral blood. The chain joins TRBV7-9 to TRBJ2-1; 10 nucleotides agree with TRBD1. The source is a man in his forties with acute or convalescent COVID-19. The CDR3: CASSPSPGTGAIYNEQFF. CDR3 nucleotide sequence: TGTGCCAGCAGCCCAAGTCCCGGGACAGGGGCAATATACAATGAGCAGTTCTTC.